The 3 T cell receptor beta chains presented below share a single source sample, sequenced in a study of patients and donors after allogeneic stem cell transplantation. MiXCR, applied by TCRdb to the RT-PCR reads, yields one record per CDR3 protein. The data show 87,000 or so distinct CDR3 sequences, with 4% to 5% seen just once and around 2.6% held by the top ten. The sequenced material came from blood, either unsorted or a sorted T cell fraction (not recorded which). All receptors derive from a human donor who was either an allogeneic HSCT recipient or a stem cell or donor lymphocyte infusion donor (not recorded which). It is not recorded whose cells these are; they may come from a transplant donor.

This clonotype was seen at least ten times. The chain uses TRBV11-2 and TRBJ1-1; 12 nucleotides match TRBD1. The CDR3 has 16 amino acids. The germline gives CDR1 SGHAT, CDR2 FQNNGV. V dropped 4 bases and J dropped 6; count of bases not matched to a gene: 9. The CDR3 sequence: CASSSNRDRGLSEAFF. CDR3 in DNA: TGTGCCAGCAGCTCAAACCGGGACAGGGGGCTCTCTGAAGCTTTCTTT.

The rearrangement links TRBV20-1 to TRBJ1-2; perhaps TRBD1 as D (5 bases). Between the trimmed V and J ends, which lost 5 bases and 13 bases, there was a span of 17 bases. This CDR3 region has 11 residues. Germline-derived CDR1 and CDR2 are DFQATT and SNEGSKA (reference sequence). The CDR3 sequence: CSAEDTGPLTF. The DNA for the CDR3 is TGCAGTGCTGAGGACACCGGGCCCCTCACCTTC.

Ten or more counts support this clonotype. CDR3 in amino acids: CSAVPNTDTQYF. CDR3 coding DNA: TGCAGCGCTGTTCCTAACACAGATACGCAGTATTTT. The gene calls are TRBV20-1 and TRBJ2-3; D not resolved. From germline, CDR1 is DFQATT and CDR2 SNEGSKA (reference sequence). The CDR3 sequence is 12 residues long.